The next 24 T cell receptor beta chains were all read from a single sample in a study of blood T cell repertoires in COVID-19. Method: immunoSEQ multiplex PCR; TCRdb's copy keeps in-frame clones and lacks some. The table includes tens of thousands of clones, around 91% detected once. The sample taken for sequencing was peripheral blood. The source of these receptors is a man between 60 and 70 years old with active or convalescent COVID-19.

V is TRBV6-6 and J is TRBJ1-5, with a possible D match to TRBD1 (5 bases). Trimming removed 7 bases at V and 5 bases at J, with 9 bases between. This CDR3 region has 12 residues. Looked up from germline, CDR1 is MNHNY and CDR2 is SVGAGI (reference sequence). The CDR3 here is CASTWGDQPQHF. The CDR3 DNA reads as TGTGCCAGCACCTGGGGGGATCAGCCCCAGCATTTT.

This chain uses TRBV28 with TRBJ2-7, with 8 bases identical to TRBD2. Germline V gene sequence: CDR1 MDHEN, CDR2 SYDVKM. The CDR3 is 14 amino acids. Germline trimming cut 3 bases from V and 5 bases from J; bases unmatched to any gene: 6. CDR3 region: CASSLTGGSNEQYF. CDR3 nucleotides: TGTGCCAGCAGTTTGACGGGAGGGTCTAACGAGCAGTACTTC.

The chain couples TRBV5-1 to TRBJ2-7, with D unresolved. Germline CDR1 SGHRS, CDR2 YFSETQ. The CDR3 extends over 14 amino acids. Trimming shortened V by 1 base and J by 0 bases, and 8 bases separated the two germline ends. CDR3 region: CASSLQGGSYEQYF. In DNA form, the CDR3 reads TGCGCCAGCAGCTTGCAAGGCGGCTCCTACGAGCAGTACTTC.

The table lists this clone with a count of one. The chain couples TRBV5-5 to TRBJ2-7; the D is unclear. The CDR3 is 13 amino acids. V was shortened by 5 bases and J by 3 bases, with 12 bases between the two germline ends. The germline gives CDR1 SGHKS, CDR2 YYEKEE (reference sequence). In DNA form, the CDR3 reads TGTGCCAGCAGATTAAATAGTATCTACGAGCAGTACTTC. This gives the protein CASRLNSIYEQYF.

V gene TRBV11-2 combines with J gene TRBJ2-3; 10 bases align to TRBD2. This CDR3 contains 15 residues. The trim removed 5 bases at V and 2 bases at J, leaving 4 bases unmatched. Germline CDR1 reads SGHAT; CDR2 reads FQNNGV. Written as DNA, the CDR3 is TGTGCCAGCAGCCTTAGCGGGAGGCACACAGATACGCAGTATTTT. It translates to CASSLSGRHTDTQYF. The whole variable domain, remainder taken from reference TRBV11-2 and TRBJ2-3, is EAGVAQSPRYKIIEKRQSVAFWCNPISGHATLYWYQQILGQGPKLLIQFQNNGVVDDSQLPKDRFSAERLKGVDSTLKIQPAKLEDSAVYLCASSLSGRHTDTQYFGPGTRLTVL.

The sample holds one count of this clone. The chain couples TRBV6-5 to TRBJ1-1, with 9 bases aligning to TRBD1. Germline V gene lookup returns CDR1 MNHEY and CDR2 SVGAGI. V lost 4 bases and J lost 1; bases outside the gene matches: 7. This CDR3 comprises 16 residues. The CDR3: CASSFPRQGGNTEAFF. CDR3 DNA sequence: TGTGCCAGCAGTTTCCCCCGACAGGGGGGGAACACTGAAGCTTTCTTT.

This sequence joins TRBV4-2 and TRBJ2-1; the D gene is possibly TRBD2 (6 bases). The V end was cut by 0 bases, the J end by 4 bases, with 22 bases between. CDR1 is LGHNA, CDR2 YNFKEQ, per germline. CDR3 length: 19 residues. The DNA for the CDR3 is TGTGCCAGCAGCCAAGATCCCCCAGGGAGGAAAGTTAAGTACAATGAGCAGTTCTTC. This encodes CASSQDPPGRKVKYNEQFF.

The rearrangement joins TRBV3-1 (or the pseudogene TRBV3-2) to TRBJ2-5; a weak D match, TRBD1 (6 bases). Trimming took off 0 bases at V and 5 bases at J, with 13 bases between the two ends. Germline V lookup: CDR1 LGHDT, CDR2 YNNKEL (reference sequence). The CDR3 is 15 residues long. The CDR3 DNA is TGTGCCAGCAGCCAAGAACAGGGAGAGTTTGAGACCCAGTACTTC. Protein sequence: CASSQEQGEFETQYF.

For this clone: Germline and junction disagree at one end, which may indicate a read error. The chain recombines TRBV7-9 with TRBJ2-5; TRBD1 might be the D (6 bases). Germline CDR1 is SEHNR and CDR2 is FQNEAQ (reference sequence). This CDR3 region has 13 residues. In DNA form, the CDR3 reads TGTGCCAGCAGCTCAACAGGGTCCCCGCACCCTAACTTC. Amino acids: CASSSTGSPHPNF.

This clone appeared a single time. The chain combines TRBV5-6 with TRBJ1-4, with 7 bases lining up with TRBD1. Germline-derived CDR1 and CDR2 are SGHDT and YYEEEE. Trimming cost V 5 bases and J 0 bases; bases outside gene matches: 4. The CDR3 totals 15 residues. CDR3 sequence reads: CASRQQGTTNEKLFF. Here the CDR3 DNA reads TGTGCCAGCAGGCAACAGGGGACAACTAATGAAAAACTGTTTTTT.

This rearrangement joins TRBV5-1 to TRBJ2-1; 13 bases are a match to TRBD2. This CDR3 is 16 amino acids long. Germline trimming cut 0 bases from V and 12 bases from J; bases unmatched to any gene: 9. The V gene's germline CDR1 is SGHRS and CDR2 YFSETQ. DNA of the CDR3: TGCGCCAGCAGCTTGGCCCCACTAGCGGGAGGGCCCGGGCAGTTCTTC. It codes for CASSLAPLAGGPGQFF.

The V call is TRBV25-1, the J call TRBJ1-6, with TRBD1 matching over 7 bases. After removal of 3 bases from V and 6 bases from J, the junction contained 11 bases not matched to a gene. Germline lookup yields CDR1 MGHDK and CDR2 SYGVNS. The CDR3 covers 17 residues. The CDR3 DNA is TGTGCCAGCAGTGACCAAGTCCCCGGGACAGTTAATTCACCCCTCCACTTT. Amino acid sequence: CASSDQVPGTVNSPLHF.

This sequence joins TRBV28 and TRBJ1-5, with D possibly matching TRBD1 (6 bases). The CDR3 length is 15 residues. Germline lookup yields CDR1 MDHEN and CDR2 SYDVKM. Trimming shortened V by 6 bases and J by 6 bases, and 18 bases separated the two germline ends. This CDR3 reads CASSLSSGEGQPQHF. The CDR3 region has the DNA TGTGCCAGCAGCCTAAGCTCAGGGGAGGGTCAGCCCCAGCATTTT. Together with reference TRBV28 and TRBJ1-5, the CDR3 gives the full variable domain: DVKVTQSSRYLVKRTGEKVFLECVQDMDHENMFWYRQDPGLGLRLIYFSYDVKMKEKGDIPEGYSVSREKKERFSLILESASTNQTSMYLCASSLSSGEGQPQHFGDGTRLSIL.

This chain connects TRBV7-2 to TRBJ2-2; 10 positions match TRBD2. V shed 5 bases and J 5 bases; nucleotides not matched to a gene: 8. Germline V gene lookup returns CDR1 SGHTA and CDR2 FQGNSA. This CDR3 is 16 amino acids long. The CDR3: CASSRTTSGDTGELFF. CDR3 nucleotide sequence: TGTGCCAGCAGCCGTACTACTAGCGGGGATACCGGGGAGCTGTTTTTT. Combining the CDR3 with reference TRBV7-2 and TRBJ2-2 gives the whole variable domain GAGVSQSPSNKVTEKGKDVELRCDPISGHTALYWYRQSLGQGLEFLIYFQGNSAPDKSGLPSDRFSAERTGGSVSTLTIQRTQQEDSAVYLCASSRTTSGDTGELFFGEGSRLTVL.

The chain joins TRBV28 to TRBJ2-3; 14 nucleotides line up with TRBD2. V shed 3 bases and J 2 bases; nucleotides not matched to a gene: 4. Per germline, CDR1 MDHEN and CDR2 SYDVKM. The CDR3 runs 17 residues. The CDR3 protein is CASSFGLAGGSTDTQYF. As DNA, the CDR3 is TGTGCCAGCAGTTTCGGACTAGCGGGAGGATCCACAGATACGCAGTATTTT.

The chain is built from TRBV7-9 and TRBJ2-1, with D perhaps matching TRBD1 (11 bases). The CDR3 consists of 19 residues. Trimming left V 5 bases short and J 7 bases short, with 30 bases between. Germline V gives CDR1 SEHNR, CDR2 FQNEAQ (reference sequence). In DNA, the CDR3 is TGTGCCAGCAGCACGCCGGGACAGGGGGGACTAGCGATTGGAAATGAGCAGTTCTTC. This translates into CASSTPGQGGLAIGNEQFF.

This chain connects TRBV29-1 to TRBJ2-7; 7 bases line up with TRBD1. Trimming cost V 1 base and J 5 bases; bases outside gene matches: 11. This CDR3 comprises 15 residues. Germline loops: CDR1 SQVTM, CDR2 ANQGSEA. The chain's CDR3 is CSVEGDRAGGNEQYF. DNA of the CDR3: TGCAGCGTTGAAGGAGACAGGGCCGGAGGTAACGAGCAGTACTTC.

The J gene is TRBJ2-3, the V gene TRBV28; 7 positions agree with TRBD1. The V gene's germline CDR1 is MDHEN and CDR2 SYDVKM. The CDR3 loop spans 16 amino acids. The J segment lost 0 bases and the V segment lost 2 bases, leaving 5 bases of the junction unmatched. CDR3 DNA: TGTGCCAGCAGTTTAGAGGGACAGTCTAGCACAGATACGCAGTATTTT. Amino acid sequence: CASSLEGQSSTDTQYF.

V gene TRBV9 combines with J gene TRBJ1-3, with D possibly matching TRBD1 (5 bases). The germline V gene encodes CDR1 SGDLS and CDR2 YYNGEE. V was cut by 4 bases and J by 3 bases, with 17 bases left in between. The CDR3 has 16 amino acids. This chain's CDR3 is CASSRKYDSLGNTIYF. DNA for the CDR3: TGTGCCAGCAGCCGAAAATACGACAGCCTTGGAAACACCATATATTTT.

J is TRBJ2-1 and V is TRBV18; 7 bases align to TRBD1. Trimming removed 0 bases from V and 5 bases from J; junction bases left unmatched: 7. The CDR3 has 16 amino acids. The germline V gene encodes CDR1 KGHSH and CDR2 LQKENI. The chain's CDR3 is CASSPPGTEYDNEQFF. In DNA form, the CDR3 reads TGTGCCAGCTCACCACCCGGGACAGAATATGACAATGAGCAGTTCTTC.

This rearrangement joins TRBV25-1 to TRBJ2-3; 7 bases are a match to TRBD2. The CDR3 loop spans 13 amino acids. Germline V CDR1 and CDR2: MGHDK, SYGVNS. The V and J ends lost 8 bases and 5 bases, in that order; junction bases with no gene match: 7. CDR3 DNA: TGTGCCAGCCACCGGGGGGTGGAAGATACGCAGTATTTT. Translated: CASHRGVEDTQYF.

The rearrangement joins TRBV2 to TRBJ2-2; 7 bases align to TRBD2. This CDR3 has 14 amino acids. With V trimmed by 6 bases and J by 5 bases, 6 bases remained unmatched. Germline V gives CDR1 SNHLY, CDR2 FYNNEI. CDR3 amino acids: CASRALRETGELFF. In nucleotides, the CDR3 is TGTGCCAGCAGAGCTTTGCGGGAGACCGGGGAGCTGTTTTTT.

This rearrangement joins TRBV2 to TRBJ1-1, with a weak D call TRBD1 (5 bases). V dropped 4 bases and J dropped 6 bases, with 9 bases sitting between them. There are 12 residues in the CDR3. CDR1 is SNHLY, CDR2 FYNNEI, per germline. CDR3 amino acids: CASSVQGPEAFF. CDR3 coding DNA: TGTGCCAGCAGTGTGCAGGGCCCTGAAGCTTTCTTT. The whole variable domain, filled in from reference TRBV2 and TRBJ1-1, reads EPEVTQTPSHQVTQMGQEVILRCVPISNHLYFYWYRQILGQKVEFLVSFYNNEISEKSEIFDDQFSVERPDGSNFTLKIRSTKLEDSAMYFCASSVQGPEAFFGQGTRLTVV.

The rearrangement links TRBV7-9 to TRBJ1-1; D remains ambiguous. V gave up 0 bases and J gave up 1 base, with 9 bases separating them. The V gene's germline CDR1 is SEHNR and CDR2 FQNEAQ (reference sequence). This CDR3 is built from 15 residues. CDR3 in DNA: TGTGCCAGCAGCTTAGCGCTACAGAAGAACACTGAAGCTTTCTTT. This translates into CASSLALQKNTEAFF.